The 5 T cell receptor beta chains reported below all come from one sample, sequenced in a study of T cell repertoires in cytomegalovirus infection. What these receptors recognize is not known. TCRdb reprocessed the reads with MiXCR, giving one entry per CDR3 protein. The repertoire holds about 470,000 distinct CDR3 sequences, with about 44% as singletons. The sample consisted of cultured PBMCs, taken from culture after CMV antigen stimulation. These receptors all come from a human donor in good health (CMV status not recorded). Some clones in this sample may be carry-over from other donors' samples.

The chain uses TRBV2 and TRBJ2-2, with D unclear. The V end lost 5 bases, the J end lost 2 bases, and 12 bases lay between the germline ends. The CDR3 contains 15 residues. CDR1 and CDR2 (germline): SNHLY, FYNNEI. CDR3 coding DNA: TGTGCCAGCAGTCGAGACAACCTTAACACCGGGGAGCTGTTTTTT. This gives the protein CASSRDNLNTGELFF.

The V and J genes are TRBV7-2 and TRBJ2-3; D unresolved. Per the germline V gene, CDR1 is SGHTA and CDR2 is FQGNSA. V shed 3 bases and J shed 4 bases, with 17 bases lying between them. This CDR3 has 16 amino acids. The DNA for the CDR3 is TGTGCCAGCAGCTTGAGAAACTACCCAGGCTCAGATACGCAGTATTTT. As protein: CASSLRNYPGSDTQYF.

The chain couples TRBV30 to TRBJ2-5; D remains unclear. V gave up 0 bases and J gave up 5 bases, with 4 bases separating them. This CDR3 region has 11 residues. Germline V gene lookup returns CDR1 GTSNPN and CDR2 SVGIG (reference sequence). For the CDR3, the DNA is TGTGCCTGGAGTGTCAGGGAGACCCAGTACTTC. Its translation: CAWSVRETQYF.

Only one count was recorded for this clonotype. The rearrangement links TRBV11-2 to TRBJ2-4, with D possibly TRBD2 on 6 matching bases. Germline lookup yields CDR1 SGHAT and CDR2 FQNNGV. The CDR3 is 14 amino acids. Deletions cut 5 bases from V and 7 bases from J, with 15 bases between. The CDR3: CASSLGGVLNIQYF. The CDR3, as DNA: TGTGCCAGCAGCCTAGGAGGGGTACTGAACATTCAGTACTTC.

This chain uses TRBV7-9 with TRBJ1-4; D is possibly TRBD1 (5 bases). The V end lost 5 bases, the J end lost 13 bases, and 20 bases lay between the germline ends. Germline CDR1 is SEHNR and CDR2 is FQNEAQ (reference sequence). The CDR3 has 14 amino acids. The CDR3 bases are TGTGCCAGCAGCCCCAGGGACGTCCAGAACGTACTGTTTTTT. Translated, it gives CASSPRDVQNVLFF.